This T cell receptor (beta chain) came from a study of T cells in Graves' hyperthyroidism and ophthalmopathy. A remark on this clonotype: The antigen is undetermined.

For ophthalmopathy patients, the Clinical Activity Score was at least 3 and the NOSPECS grade at least 4; duration was under 3 months. Trimming took 0 bases from V and 2 from J; bases not matched to a gene: 2. This CDR3 is built from 16 residues. The germline gives CDR1 KGHDR, CDR2 SFDVKD. Overall study results and limits: The authors' 13 V-J model separated ophthalmopathy from stable hyperthyroidism.

Template material for amplifying TCR beta CDR3 regions consisted of RNA transcripts. The primer set for the first-round RT-PCR of the TCR CDR3 was HTBI. TCRdb itself ran the multiplex PCR reads through MiXCR, one entry per CDR3 protein. The repertoire includes roughly 250,000 distinct CDR3 sequences, 16% of them detected once, and approximately 30% sits in the top ten. Sequenced sample: blood. The source of this sequence is a woman aged 18-35 years with Graves' ophthalmopathy. This chain links TRBV24-1 with TRBJ2-3; 9 positions agree with TRBD2. The CDR3 DNA sequence: TGTGCCACCAGTGATTTGGTAGCGGGGGACACAGATACGCAGTATTTT. Its translation: CATSDLVAGDTDTQYF.